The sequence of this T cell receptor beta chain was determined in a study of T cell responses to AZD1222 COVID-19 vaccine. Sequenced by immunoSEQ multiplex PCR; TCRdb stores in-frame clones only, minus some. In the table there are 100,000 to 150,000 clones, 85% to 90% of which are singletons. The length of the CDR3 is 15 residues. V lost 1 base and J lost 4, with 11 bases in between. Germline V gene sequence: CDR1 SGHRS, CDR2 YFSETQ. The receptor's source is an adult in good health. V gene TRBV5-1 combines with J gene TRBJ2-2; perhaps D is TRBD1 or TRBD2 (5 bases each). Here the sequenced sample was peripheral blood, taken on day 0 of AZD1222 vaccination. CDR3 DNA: TGCGCCAGCAGCTTGCCCTCGGGGCCCACCGGGGAGCTGTTTTTT. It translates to CASSLPSGPTGELFF.